Below are 24 T cell receptor beta chains sequenced from a single sample in a study of CD8+ T cells in alopecia areata listed by TCRdb under 2018. The treatment or condition label on this specimen signifies: oral pan-JAK inhibitor, 5-10 mg twice daily. The library relied on the immunoSEQ multiplex PCR assay. RNA was extracted from all samples and reverse transcribed into cDNA, which served as template for TCR sequencing. TCRdb stores this immuneACCESS table with in-frame sequences only. Part of the clones is absent; in the studies checked, under half of the shortfall reflects unresolved V genes, and no reason is known for the rest. Here the sample has about 210,000 clones; around 65% occur a single time. The ten largest account for roughly 1.2% of the sample. This specimen was CD4+ T cells sorted from blood, taken at week 44, from a patient treated with tofacitinib. These receptors were collected from a human donor with alopecia areata.

V is TRBV14 and J is TRBJ2-5; TRBD2 aligns across 8 bases. Looked up from germline, CDR1 is SGHDN and CDR2 is FVKESK. Trimming cost V 2 bases and J 4 bases; bases outside gene matches: 6. This CDR3 spans 15 amino acids. The CDR3 nucleotides are TGTGCCAGCAGCCAATCGATGCGGGGGGCAGAGACCCAGTACTTC. It translates to CASSQSMRGAETQYF.

This chain joins TRBV27 and TRBJ1-4, with D unclear. Trimming removed 0 bases from V and 8 bases from J, with 13 bases in between. The CDR3 loop spans 15 amino acids. Per germline, CDR1 MNHEY and CDR2 SMNVEV (reference sequence). The CDR3 nucleotides read TGTGCCAGCAGTTTATCGGGCAGAGCCCTCGAAAAACTGTTTTTT. This translates into CASSLSGRALEKLFF.

This clone was recorded only once. This chain uses TRBV14 with TRBJ2-7; maybe TRBD1 (5 bases). Germline V gene lookup returns CDR1 SGHDN and CDR2 FVKESK. The CDR3 totals 13 residues. V was cut by 1 base and J by 5 bases, with 9 bases left in between. The CDR3 here is CASSQVRRDEQYF. DNA of the CDR3: TGTGCCAGCAGCCAAGTCCGCAGGGACGAGCAGTACTTC.

V gene TRBV4-1 combines with J gene TRBJ2-3; 9 bases are a match to TRBD1. This CDR3 comprises 20 residues. The germline CDR1 and CDR2 sequences are MGHRA and YSYEKL. Unmatched junction bases numbered 17, after V lost 2 bases and J lost 2 bases. This CDR3 is CASSQYLGQGQPSFTDTQYF. CDR3 bases: TGCGCCAGCAGCCAATACCTCGGACAGGGGCAGCCGTCCTTCACAGATACGCAGTATTTT.

The chain uses TRBV7-9 and TRBJ1-4, with D possibly being TRBD1 (6 bases). The V end was cut by 5 bases, the J end by 8 bases, with 18 bases between. Germline V gives CDR1 SEHNR, CDR2 FQNEAQ (reference sequence). CDR3 size: 15 residues. This CDR3 is CASSQAAGAEEKLFF. The CDR3 region has the DNA TGTGCCAGCAGCCAGGCGGCAGGGGCGGAGGAAAAACTGTTTTTT.

V usage is TRBV30 and J usage is TRBJ1-2; TRBD1 might be the D (6 bases). Germline CDR1 reads GTSNPN; CDR2 reads SVGIG (reference sequence). V lost 1 base and J 2 bases, leaving 8 bases between the germline ends. The CDR3 spans 13 residues. The chain's CDR3 is CAWSETGNYGYTF. The CDR3, as DNA: TGTGCCTGGAGTGAAACAGGGAACTATGGCTACACCTTC.

The rearrangement links TRBV5-1 to TRBJ2-7; D gene uncertain. Germline CDR1 is SGHRS and CDR2 is YFSETQ. V lost 4 bases and J 3 bases, leaving 8 bases between the germline ends. The CDR3 is 12 amino acids. The CDR3 DNA reads TGCGCCAGCAGCAGAGGCGTCTACGAGCAGTACTTC. Amino acid sequence: CASSRGVYEQYF.

The chain has TRBV27 and TRBJ1-2, with D maybe TRBD1 (6 bases). V was pared by 5 bases and J by 4 bases, with 17 bases between. Germline lookup yields CDR1 MNHEY and CDR2 SMNVEV (reference sequence). The CDR3 is 15 residues long. The CDR3 sequence: CASSREDSRIYGYTF. CDR3 in DNA: TGTGCCAGCAGTAGGGAGGACAGCCGGATCTATGGCTACACCTTC.

This clone appeared once. This chain links TRBV11-1 with TRBJ2-3; D is perhaps TRBD1 or TRBD2 (5 bases each). Trimming cost V 5 bases and J 0 bases, with 15 bases left between them. The germline V gene encodes CDR1 SGHAT and CDR2 FQDESV (reference sequence). The CDR3 consists of 16 residues. The CDR3 DNA reads TGTGCCAGCAGCAAATGGGACCGCTATAGCACAGATACGCAGTATTTT. It codes for CASSKWDRYSTDTQYF. Full variable domain (remainder filled in from reference TRBV11-1 and TRBJ2-3): EAEVAQSPRYKITEKSQAVAFWCDPISGHATLYWYRQILGQGPELLVQFQDESVVDDSQLPKDRFSAERLKGVDSTLKIQPAELGDSAMYLCASSKWDRYSTDTQYFGPGTRLTVL.

The chain joins TRBV2 to TRBJ1-5; weak D call: TRBD1 (6 bases). Trimming pared 4 bases from V and 4 bases from J, leaving 11 bases between. CDR1 is SNHLY and CDR2 is FYNNEI in the germline V gene. The CDR3 totals 14 residues. The CDR3 sequence is CASSGAGVNQPQHF. The CDR3 nucleotides read TGTGCCAGCAGTGGGGCAGGGGTTAATCAGCCCCAGCATTTT. Filled out from reference TRBV2 and TRBJ1-5, the complete variable domain reads EPEVTQTPSHQVTQMGQEVILRCVPISNHLYFYWYRQILGQKVEFLVSFYNNEISEKSEIFDDQFSVERPDGSNFTLKIRSTKLEDSAMYFCASSGAGVNQPQHFGDGTRLSIL.

This chain links TRBV13 with TRBJ2-2; a possible D gene is TRBD2 (5 bases). The germline V and J ends were trimmed by 6 bases and 6 bases, with 11 bases remaining between them. CDR1 PRHDT and CDR2 FYEKMQ come from the germline V gene (reference sequence). The CDR3 extends over 13 amino acids. CDR3 loop: CASSRGPSGELFF. CDR3 nucleotide sequence: TGTGCCAGCAGTCGAGGGCCGTCCGGGGAGCTGTTTTTT.

This clone showed up just once. This chain joins TRBV7-9 and TRBJ1-2, with TRBD1 as a possible D gene (5 bases). The CDR3 sequence is 12 residues long. Germline values: CDR1 SEHNR, CDR2 FQNEAQ (reference sequence). The V gene lost 5 bases and the J gene lost 3 bases, with 7 bases spanning the gap. CDR3 in amino acids: CASSQGDYGYTF. For the CDR3, the DNA is TGTGCCAGCAGCCAGGGAGACTATGGCTACACCTTC.

The chain combines TRBV7-2 with TRBJ1-1; D is undetermined. The germline V gene has CDR1 SGHTA and CDR2 FQGNSA. This CDR3 is 13 amino acids long. Trimming cost V 6 bases and J 1 base, with 9 bases left between them. CDR3 sequence: CASSQKRNTEAFF. DNA of the CDR3: TGTGCCAGCAGTCAAAAGAGGAACACTGAAGCTTTCTTT.

This clone occurred a few times. The V gene is TRBV12-5, the J gene TRBJ2-1, with a possible D match to TRBD1 (5 bases). The CDR3 spans 14 residues. Trimming stripped 7 bases from V and 6 bases from J, with 16 bases between. In germline, CDR1 is LGHNT, CDR2 FRNRAP. The DNA for the CDR3 is TGTGCTAGTGTTCCCCAGGGTCCATCCAATGAGCAGTTCTTC. Protein: CASVPQGPSNEQFF.

V usage is TRBV30 and J usage is TRBJ2-5; D not certain. The J call is uncertain, as TRBJ2-7 better fits the DNA end. Germline V gene sequence: CDR1 GTSNPN, CDR2 SVGIG (reference sequence). This CDR3 region has 13 residues. The CDR3 region has the DNA TGTGCCTGGAGTGGTAGGTATTCCTACGAGCAGTACTTC. Its translation: CAWSGRYSYEQYF.

This chain connects TRBV6-5 to TRBJ2-2; D gene uncertain. This CDR3 contains 11 residues. Germline V gives CDR1 MNHEY, CDR2 SVGAGI. V was trimmed by 8 bases and J by 4 bases, leaving 5 bases between them. In DNA, the CDR3 is TGTGCCAGCTGGTCCACCGGGGAGCTGTTTTTT. It encodes CASWSTGELFF.

The rearrangement links TRBV5-1 to TRBJ2-7; either TRBD1 or TRBD2 may fit D (6 bases each). V lost 0 bases and J 6 bases, leaving 13 bases between the germline ends. Germline assignment: CDR1 SGHRS and CDR2 YFSETQ. The CDR3 totals 14 residues. This CDR3 is CASSLVGGEGEQYF. In nucleotides, the CDR3 is TGCGCCAGCAGCTTGGTCGGGGGCGAGGGCGAGCAGTACTTC.

Here the CDR3 reads CASSRSVHQDYEQYF. As DNA, the CDR3 is TGTGCCAGCAGTCGGAGTGTCCATCAGGACTACGAGCAGTACTTC. The chain recombines TRBV6-1 with TRBJ2-7; D gene uncertain. The CDR3 has 15 residues. Trimming removed 5 bases from V and 3 bases from J, with 17 bases in between. Per germline, CDR1 MNHNS and CDR2 SASEGT.

The chain recombines TRBV7-8 with TRBJ1-2; TRBD1 matches at 9 bases. Germline CDR1 reads SGHVS; CDR2 reads FQNEAQ. V lost 1 base to trimming and J lost 7 bases; unmatched junction nucleotides: 7. This CDR3 contains 15 residues. CDR3 DNA: TGTGCCAGCAGCTTAGGGGGACAGGGAGCGAGTGGCTACACCTTC. It specifies CASSLGGQGASGYTF.

As concerns this clone: This specimen includes other DNA sequences encoding the same CDR3. The chain uses TRBV29-1 and TRBJ1-1, with no clear D. Trimming stripped 5 bases from V and 1 base from J, with 11 bases between. Germline V gene data show CDR1 as SQVTM and CDR2 as ANQGSEA. This CDR3 comprises 13 residues. The CDR3 here is CSVKGGGNTEAFF. In nucleotides, the CDR3 is TGCAGCGTTAAAGGAGGAGGGAACACTGAAGCTTTCTTT.

The count of this clone is one. The V and J genes are TRBV4-3 and TRBJ2-2; D is unclear. The CDR3 sequence is 15 residues long. Trimming removed 1 base at V and 0 bases at J, with 6 bases between. Germline V gene sequence: CDR1 LGHNA, CDR2 YSLEER. This CDR3 is CASSQGAANTGELFF. The CDR3 DNA follows: TGCGCCAGCAGCCAAGGGGCAGCGAACACCGGGGAGCTGTTTTTT.

This chain links TRBV25-1 with TRBJ2-1; 10 bases fit TRBD1. Germline V gene sequence: CDR1 MGHDK, CDR2 SYGVNS. The ends lost 5 bases at V and 6 bases at J; junction bases unmatched: 10. The CDR3 consists of 16 residues. The CDR3, as DNA: TGTGCCAGCAGTACCTATGGGACAGGGGATTCCAATGAGCAGTTCTTC. It encodes CASSTYGTGDSNEQFF.

This clone appeared a single time. The rearrangement joins TRBV5-1 to TRBJ2-3, with D perhaps matching TRBD1 or TRBD2 (5 bases each). CDR3 length: 16 amino acids. Germline CDR1 and CDR2: SGHRS and YFSETQ. Trimming stripped 2 bases from V and 1 base from J, with 14 bases between. CDR3 protein: CASSFSQGRGTDTQYF. The CDR3, as DNA: TGCGCCAGCAGCTTCAGCCAGGGACGAGGCACAGATACGCAGTATTTT.

This clone was seen a few times. This chain links TRBV29-1 with TRBJ2-3; D is possibly TRBD1 or TRBD2 (5 bases each). The V end was cut by 6 bases, the J end by 1 base, with 17 bases between. The CDR3 covers 15 residues. Germline V gene sequence: CDR1 SQVTM, CDR2 ANQGSEA. CDR3 amino acids: CSVGEGPARTDTQYF. The CDR3 DNA reads as TGCAGCGTGGGGGAAGGCCCTGCCCGCACAGATACGCAGTATTTT.